This T cell receptor (beta chain) is from a study of siplizumab effects on memory and regulatory T cells. Study overall: The mixed lymphocyte reactions, run in pairs, contained siplizumab at approximately 1 ug/mL or no drug.

V lost 10 bases, J lost 4 bases, and 14 bases lay in between. Germline loops: CDR1 LNHDA, CDR2 SQIVND (reference sequence). CDR3 size: 14 residues. Assays covered around 10^5 TCR templates per sample. The method was immunoSEQ multiplex PCR; TCRdb's version includes in-frame clones alone and lacks a portion of them. The sample has about 10,000 clones; roughly two fifths are singletons. Of note for this clone: Its antigen remains unidentified.

Coculturing at 37°C lasted under 7 days for the mixed lymphocyte reaction cells. Mixed at 1:1 were responder PBMCs labelled with CFSE and stimulator PBMCs labelled with Violet Dye. The study's findings and limits: Proliferating Tregs in siplizumab cultures were never verified as suppressive.

The receptor was isolated from a human donor in good health; the cells came from an allogeneic mixed lymphocyte reaction. This chain uses TRBV19 with TRBJ2-6; a weak D match, TRBD2 (6 bases). The material sequenced was CFSE-low (dividing) CD8+ T cells sorted from an allogeneic mixed lymphocyte reaction. The CDR3 DNA follows: TGTGCCATAGGGCCGGGGGAAGGGGCCAACGTCCTGACTTTC. Its translation is CAIGPGEGANVLTF.